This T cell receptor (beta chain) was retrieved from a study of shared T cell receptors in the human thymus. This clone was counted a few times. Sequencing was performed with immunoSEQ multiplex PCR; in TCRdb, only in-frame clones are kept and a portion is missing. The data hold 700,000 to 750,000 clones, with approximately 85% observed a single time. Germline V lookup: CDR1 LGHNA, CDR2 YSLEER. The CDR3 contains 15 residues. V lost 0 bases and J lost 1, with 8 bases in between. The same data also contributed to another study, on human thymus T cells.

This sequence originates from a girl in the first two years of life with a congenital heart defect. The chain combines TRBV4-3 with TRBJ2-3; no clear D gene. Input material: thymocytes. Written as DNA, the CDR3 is TGCGCCAGCAGCCAAGAAATCTTCGGCACAGATACGCAGTATTTT. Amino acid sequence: CASSQEIFGTDTQYF.